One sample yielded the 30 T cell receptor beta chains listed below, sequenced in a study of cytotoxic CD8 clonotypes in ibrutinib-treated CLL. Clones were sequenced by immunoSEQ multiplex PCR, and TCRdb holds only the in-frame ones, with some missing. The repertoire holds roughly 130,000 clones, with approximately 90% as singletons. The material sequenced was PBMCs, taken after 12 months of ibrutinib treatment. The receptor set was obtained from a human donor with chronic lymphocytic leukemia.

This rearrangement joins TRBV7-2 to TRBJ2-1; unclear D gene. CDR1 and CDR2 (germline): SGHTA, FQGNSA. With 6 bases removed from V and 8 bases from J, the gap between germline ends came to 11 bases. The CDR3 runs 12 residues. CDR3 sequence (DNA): TGTGCCAGCAGTTCGACCCGGTATGAGCAGTTCTTC. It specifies CASSSTRYEQFF.

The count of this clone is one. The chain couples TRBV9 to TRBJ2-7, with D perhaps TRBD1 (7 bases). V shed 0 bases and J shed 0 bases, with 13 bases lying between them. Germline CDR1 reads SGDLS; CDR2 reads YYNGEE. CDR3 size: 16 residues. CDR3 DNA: TGTGCCAGCAGCGTAGAGGGGGCTAGCGCCTCCTACGAGCAGTACTTC. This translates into CASSVEGASASYEQYF. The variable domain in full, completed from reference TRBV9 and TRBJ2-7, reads DSGVTQTPKHLITATGQRVTLRCSPRSGDLSVYWYQQSLDQGLQFLIQYYNGEERAKGNILERFSAQQFPDLHSELNLSSLELGDSALYFCASSVEGASASYEQYFGPGTRLTVT.

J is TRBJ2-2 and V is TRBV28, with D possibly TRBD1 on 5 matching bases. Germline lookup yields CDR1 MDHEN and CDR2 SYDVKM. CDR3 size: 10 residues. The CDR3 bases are TGTGGGACAATTATATTGGAGCTGTTTTTT. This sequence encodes CGTIILELFF.

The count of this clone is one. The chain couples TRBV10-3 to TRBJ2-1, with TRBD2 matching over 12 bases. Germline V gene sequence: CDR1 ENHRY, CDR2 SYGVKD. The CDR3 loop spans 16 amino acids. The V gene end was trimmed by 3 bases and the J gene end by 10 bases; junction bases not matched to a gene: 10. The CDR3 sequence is CAISELLGLAGTEQFF. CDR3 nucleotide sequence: TGTGCCATCAGTGAACTCCTAGGACTAGCGGGGACGGAGCAGTTCTTC.

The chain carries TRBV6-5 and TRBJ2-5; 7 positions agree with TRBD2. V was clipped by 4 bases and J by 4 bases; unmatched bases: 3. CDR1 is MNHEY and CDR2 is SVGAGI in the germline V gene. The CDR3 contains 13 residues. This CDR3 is CASSSSGGETQYF. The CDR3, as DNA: TGTGCCAGCAGTTCTAGCGGAGGAGAGACCCAGTACTTC.

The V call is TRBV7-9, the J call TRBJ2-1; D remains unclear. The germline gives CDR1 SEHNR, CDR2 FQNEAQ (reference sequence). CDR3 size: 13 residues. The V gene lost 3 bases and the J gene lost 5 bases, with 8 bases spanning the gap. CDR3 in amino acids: CASSLDLNNEQFF. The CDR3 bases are TGTGCCAGCAGCTTGGACCTGAACAATGAGCAGTTCTTC.

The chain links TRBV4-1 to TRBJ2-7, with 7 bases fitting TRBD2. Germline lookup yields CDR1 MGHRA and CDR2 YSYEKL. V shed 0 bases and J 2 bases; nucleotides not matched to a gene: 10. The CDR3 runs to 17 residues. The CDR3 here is CASSQESALAITYEQYF. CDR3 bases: TGCGCCAGCAGCCAAGAAAGTGCACTAGCGATAACCTACGAGCAGTACTTC.

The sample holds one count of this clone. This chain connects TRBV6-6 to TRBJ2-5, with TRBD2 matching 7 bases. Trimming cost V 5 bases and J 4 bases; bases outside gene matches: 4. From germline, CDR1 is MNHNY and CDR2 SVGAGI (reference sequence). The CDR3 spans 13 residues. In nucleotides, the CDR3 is TGTGCCAGCAGTGGCGGGAGTGGAGAGACCCAGTACTTC. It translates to CASSGGSGETQYF.

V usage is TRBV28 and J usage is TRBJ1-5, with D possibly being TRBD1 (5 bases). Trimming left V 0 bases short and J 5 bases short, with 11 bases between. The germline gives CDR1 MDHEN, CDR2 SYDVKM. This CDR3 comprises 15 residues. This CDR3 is CASSLWGKQDQPQHF. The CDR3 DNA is TGTGCCAGCAGTTTATGGGGGAAACAGGATCAGCCCCAGCATTTT.

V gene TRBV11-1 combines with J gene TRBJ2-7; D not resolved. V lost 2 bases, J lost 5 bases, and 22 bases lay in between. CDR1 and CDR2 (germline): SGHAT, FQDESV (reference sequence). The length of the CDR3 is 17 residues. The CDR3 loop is CASSLRGSPLKVDEQYF. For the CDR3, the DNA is TGTGCCAGCAGCTTACGAGGATCCCCTCTAAAGGTCGACGAGCAGTACTTC.

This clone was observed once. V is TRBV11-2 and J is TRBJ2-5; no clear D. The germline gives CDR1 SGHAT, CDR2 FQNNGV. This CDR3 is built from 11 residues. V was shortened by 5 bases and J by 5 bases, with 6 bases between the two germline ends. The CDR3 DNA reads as TGTGCCAGCAGCGGTAGGGAGACCCAGTACTTC. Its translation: CASSGRETQYF.

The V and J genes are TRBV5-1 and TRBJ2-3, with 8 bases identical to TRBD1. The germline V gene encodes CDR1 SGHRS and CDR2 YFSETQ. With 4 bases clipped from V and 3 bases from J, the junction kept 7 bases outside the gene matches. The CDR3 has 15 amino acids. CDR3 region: CASSLGQGGTDTQYF. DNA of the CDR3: TGCGCCAGCAGCCTAGGACAGGGTGGGACAGATACGCAGTATTTT. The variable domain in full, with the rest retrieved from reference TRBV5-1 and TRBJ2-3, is KAGVTQTPRYLIKTRGQQVTLSCSPISGHRSVSWYQQTPGQGLQFLFEYFSETQRNKGNFPGRFSGRQFSNSRSEMNVSTLELGDSALYLCASSLGQGGTDTQYFGPGTRLTVL.

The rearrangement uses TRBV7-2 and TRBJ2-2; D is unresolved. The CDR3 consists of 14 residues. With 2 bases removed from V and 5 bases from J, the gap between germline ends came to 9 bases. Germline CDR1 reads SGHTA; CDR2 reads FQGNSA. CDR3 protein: CASSLYGSTGELFF. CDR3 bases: TGTGCCAGCAGCTTATACGGTAGTACCGGGGAGCTGTTTTTT.

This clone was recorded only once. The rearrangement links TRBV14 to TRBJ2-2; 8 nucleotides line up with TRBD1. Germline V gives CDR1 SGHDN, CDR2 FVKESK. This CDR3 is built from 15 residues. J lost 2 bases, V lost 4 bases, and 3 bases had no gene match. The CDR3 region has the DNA TGTGCCAGCAGCCTGACAGGGGCAAACACCGGGGAGCTGTTTTTT. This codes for CASSLTGANTGELFF. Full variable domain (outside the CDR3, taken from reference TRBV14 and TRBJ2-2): EAGVTQFPSHSVIEKGQTVTLRCDPISGHDNLYWYRRVMGKEIKFLLHFVKESKQDESGMPNNRFLAERTGGTYSTLKVQPAELEDSGVYFCASSLTGANTGELFFGEGSRLTVL.

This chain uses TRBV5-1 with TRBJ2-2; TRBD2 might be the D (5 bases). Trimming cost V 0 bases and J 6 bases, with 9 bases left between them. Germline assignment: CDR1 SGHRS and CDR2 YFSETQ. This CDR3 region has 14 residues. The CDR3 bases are TGCGCCAGCAGCTTGGATTCGGGGTCCGGGGAGCTGTTTTTT. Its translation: CASSLDSGSGELFF.

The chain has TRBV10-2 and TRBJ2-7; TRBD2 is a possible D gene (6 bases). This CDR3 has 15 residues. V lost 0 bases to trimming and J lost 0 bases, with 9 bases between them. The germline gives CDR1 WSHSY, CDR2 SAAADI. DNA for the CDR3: TGCGCCAGCAGTGAGTCGGGGACTTCCTCCTACGAGCAGTACTTC. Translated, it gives CASSESGTSSYEQYF.

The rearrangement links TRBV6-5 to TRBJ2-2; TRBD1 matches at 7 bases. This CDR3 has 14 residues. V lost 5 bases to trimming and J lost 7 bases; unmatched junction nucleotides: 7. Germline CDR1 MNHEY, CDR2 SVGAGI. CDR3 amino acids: CASSQQQGIGELFF. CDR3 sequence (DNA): TGTGCCAGCAGTCAACAACAGGGGATCGGGGAGCTGTTTTTT.

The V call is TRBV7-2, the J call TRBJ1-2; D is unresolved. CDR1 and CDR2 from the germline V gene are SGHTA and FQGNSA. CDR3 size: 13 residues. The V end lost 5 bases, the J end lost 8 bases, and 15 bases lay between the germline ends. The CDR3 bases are TGTGCCAGCAGCCGTGATGGTGGGATCGGCTACACCTTC. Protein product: CASSRDGGIGYTF. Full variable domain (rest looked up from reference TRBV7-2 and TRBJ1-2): GAGVSQSPSNKVTEKGKDVELRCDPISGHTALYWYRQSLGQGLEFLIYFQGNSAPDKSGLPSDRFSAERTGGSVSTLTIQRTQQEDSAVYLCASSRDGGIGYTFGSGTRLTVV.

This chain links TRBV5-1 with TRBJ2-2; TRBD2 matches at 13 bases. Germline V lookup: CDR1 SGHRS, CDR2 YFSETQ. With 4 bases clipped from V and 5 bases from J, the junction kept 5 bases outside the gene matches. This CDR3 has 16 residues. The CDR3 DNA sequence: TGCGCCAGCAGCGGACTAGCGGGAGTCGGGACCGGGGAGCTGTTTTTT. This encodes CASSGLAGVGTGELFF.

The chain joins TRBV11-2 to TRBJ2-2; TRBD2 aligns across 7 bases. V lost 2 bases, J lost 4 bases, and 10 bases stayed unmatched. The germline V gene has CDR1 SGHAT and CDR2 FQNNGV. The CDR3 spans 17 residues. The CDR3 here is CASSLMGRGSGTGELFF. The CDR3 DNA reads TGTGCCAGCAGCTTAATGGGGCGCGGGAGCGGCACCGGGGAGCTGTTTTTT.

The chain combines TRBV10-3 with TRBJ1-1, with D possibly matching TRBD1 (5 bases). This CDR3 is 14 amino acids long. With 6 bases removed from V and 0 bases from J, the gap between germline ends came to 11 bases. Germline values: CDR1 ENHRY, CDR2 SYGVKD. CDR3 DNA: TGTGCCATCAGAGCGACAGTTATGAACACTGAAGCTTTCTTT. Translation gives CAIRATVMNTEAFF.

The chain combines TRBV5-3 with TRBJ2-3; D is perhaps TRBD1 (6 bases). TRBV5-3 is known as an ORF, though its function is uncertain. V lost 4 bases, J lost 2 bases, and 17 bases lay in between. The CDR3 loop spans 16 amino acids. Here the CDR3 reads CARSPGDTLHTDTQYF. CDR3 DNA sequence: TGTGCCAGAAGCCCAGGGGACACCCTACACACAGATACGCAGTATTTT.

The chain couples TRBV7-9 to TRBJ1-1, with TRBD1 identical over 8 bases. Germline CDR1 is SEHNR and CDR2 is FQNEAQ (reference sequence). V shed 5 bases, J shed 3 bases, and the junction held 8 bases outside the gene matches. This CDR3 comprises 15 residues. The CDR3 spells CASSRSGGSYTEAFF. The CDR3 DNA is TGTGCCAGCAGCCGGTCAGGGGGCTCGTACACTGAAGCTTTCTTT.

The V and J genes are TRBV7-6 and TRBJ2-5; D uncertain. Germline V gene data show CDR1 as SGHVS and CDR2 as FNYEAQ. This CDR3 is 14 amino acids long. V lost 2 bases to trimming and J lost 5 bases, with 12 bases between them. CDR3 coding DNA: TGTGCCAGCAGCTTAAAAGGGCCTCCGGAGACCCAGTACTTC. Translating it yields CASSLKGPPETQYF.

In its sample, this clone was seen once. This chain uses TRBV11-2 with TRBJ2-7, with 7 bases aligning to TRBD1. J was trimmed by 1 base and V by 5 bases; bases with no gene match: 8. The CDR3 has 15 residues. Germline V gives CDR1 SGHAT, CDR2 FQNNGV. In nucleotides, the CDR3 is TGTGCCAGCAGCGACCGGGACAGATCTTCCTACGAGCAGTACTTC. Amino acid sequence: CASSDRDRSSYEQYF.

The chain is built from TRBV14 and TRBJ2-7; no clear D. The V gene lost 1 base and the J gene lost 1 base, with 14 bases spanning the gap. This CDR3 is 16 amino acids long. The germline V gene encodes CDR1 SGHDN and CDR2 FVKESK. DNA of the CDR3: TGTGCCAGCAGCCAAGGGGTAGGGTCTTCGTCCTACGAGCAGTACTTC. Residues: CASSQGVGSSSYEQYF.

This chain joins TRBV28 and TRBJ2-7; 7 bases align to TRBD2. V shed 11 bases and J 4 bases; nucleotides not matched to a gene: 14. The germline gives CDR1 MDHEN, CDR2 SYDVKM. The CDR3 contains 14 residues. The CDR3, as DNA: TGTGCCTCGGGGCCCGGGACTACCATATACGAGCAGTACTTC. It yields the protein CASGPGTTIYEQYF.

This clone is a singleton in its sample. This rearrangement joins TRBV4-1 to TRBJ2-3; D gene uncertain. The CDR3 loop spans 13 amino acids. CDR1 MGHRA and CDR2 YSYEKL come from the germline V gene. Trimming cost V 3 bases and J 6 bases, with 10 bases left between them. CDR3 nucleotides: TGCGCCAGCAGCCAGGAGTACATGGATACGCAGTATTTT. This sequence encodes CASSQEYMDTQYF.

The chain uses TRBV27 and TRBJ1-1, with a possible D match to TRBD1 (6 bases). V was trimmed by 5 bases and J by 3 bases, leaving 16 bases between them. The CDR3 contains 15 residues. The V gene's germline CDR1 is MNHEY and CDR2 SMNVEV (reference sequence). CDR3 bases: TGTGCCAGCAGTAAATGGCAGGGGACCTACACTGAAGCTTTCTTT. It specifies CASSKWQGTYTEAFF.

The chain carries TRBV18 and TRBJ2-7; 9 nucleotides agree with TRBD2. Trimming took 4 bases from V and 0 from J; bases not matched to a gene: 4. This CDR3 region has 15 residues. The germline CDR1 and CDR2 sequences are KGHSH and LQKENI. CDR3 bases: TGTGCCAGCTCACGTGCGGGAGGGCCCTCCTACGAGCAGTACTTC. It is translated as CASSRAGGPSYEQYF.